This TCR beta chain was recorded in a study of blood T cell repertoires in COVID-19. Only in-frame clones appear in the TCRdb table, and some are missing; sequencing was by immunoSEQ multiplex PCR. Altogether about 210,000 clones are present, approximately 84% being singletons, with the ten largest covering approximately 8%. V was clipped by 4 bases and J by 5 bases; unmatched bases: 9. The CDR3 consists of 15 residues. Germline-derived CDR1 and CDR2 are LGHDT and YNNKEL (reference sequence). Specimen: peripheral blood. The chain links TRBV3-1 (or the pseudogene TRBV3-2) to TRBJ1-1; 8 nucleotides match TRBD1. The origin of this receptor is a woman aged 45-65 years with active or convalescent COVID-19. Written as DNA, the CDR3 is TGTGCCAGCAGCCGCCTCCCAGGGGGCGAGACTGAAGCTTTCTTT. This sequence encodes CASSRLPGGETEAFF.